Below, 25 T cell receptor beta chains from the same sample are listed, as sequenced in a study of T cells in Graves' hyperthyroidism and ophthalmopathy. Amplified TCR beta CDR3 regions derived from RNA transcripts. First-round RT-PCR of the TCR CDR3 relied on the HTBI primer set. TCRdb processed the multiplex PCR reads anew with MiXCR; each CDR3 protein has one entry. The data show around 600,000 distinct CDR3 sequences, 45% seen once. The specimen was peripheral blood or thyroid tissue (not recorded which). The receptors come from an adult man with Graves' disease, either hyperthyroidism or ophthalmopathy (not recorded which).

The chain links TRBV7-9 to TRBJ1-3; tentatively, D is TRBD1 (6 bases). This CDR3 has 14 residues. CDR1 and CDR2 (germline): SEHNR, FQNEAQ (reference sequence). V was pared by 4 bases and J by 2 bases, with 9 bases between. The CDR3 here is CASSSTGTGNTIYF. The CDR3 nucleotides read TGTGCCAGCAGCTCTACAGGGACTGGAAACACCATATATTTT.

The CDR3 loop reads CASSLGQDRVAYEQYF. The CDR3 DNA follows: TGTGCCAGCAGCTTGGGCCAGGACAGGGTCGCCTACGAGCAGTACTTC. The chain combines TRBV7-9 with TRBJ2-7, with 8 nucleotides matching TRBD1. The germline V gene encodes CDR1 SEHNR and CDR2 FQNEAQ (reference sequence). The CDR3 length is 16 residues. V trimming: 3 bases; J trimming: 2 bases; junction bases outside the gene matches: 9.

This clonotype was seen ten or more times. The germline gene is not matched at one end of the junction; a read error may be the cause. This chain links TRBV5-1 with TRBJ2-7; TRBD1 matches 7 bases. This CDR3 contains 13 residues. Looked up from germline, CDR1 is SGHRS and CDR2 is YFSETQ. Here the CDR3 reads CASSLTGNYEQYF. For the CDR3, the DNA is TGTGCCAGCAGCTTGACAGGGAACTACGAGCAGTACTTC. Full variable domain (remainder filled in from reference TRBV5-1 and TRBJ2-7): KAGVTQTPRYLIKTRGQQVTLSCSPISGHRSVSWYQQTPGQGLQFLFEYFSETQRNKGNFPGRFSGRQFSNSRSEMNVSTLELGDSALYLCASSLTGNYEQYFGPGTRLTVT.

As to this clonotype: A much larger clone differs from this one at a single base, so this may be a read error. No conserved phenylalanine or tryptophan is present at the end of the CDR3, so a read error is the likely explanation. The J gene is TRBJ2-5, the V gene TRBV20-1; D is unresolved. Between the trimmed V and J ends, which lost 3 bases and 5 bases, there was a span of 7 bases. CDR3 length: 11 amino acids. Germline CDR1 reads DFQATT; CDR2 reads SNEGSKA (reference sequence). DNA for the CDR3: TGCAGTGCTAGCCTCGGGGAGACCCAGTACCTC. It is translated as CSASLGETQYL.

At least ten counts were recorded for this clonotype. The V call is TRBV24-1, the J call TRBJ1-5, with TRBD1 as a possible D gene (6 bases). V lost 7 bases and J lost 3, with 12 bases in between. Looked up from germline, CDR1 is KGHDR and CDR2 is SFDVKD. This CDR3 spans 14 amino acids. Written as DNA, the CDR3 is TGTGCCACCAGACCTCGGGACAACAATCAGCCCCAGCATTTT. It is translated as CATRPRDNNQPQHF.

The table lists this clonotype with a few counts. This chain links TRBV2 with TRBJ1-5; D gene ambiguous. V lost 5 bases and J 0 bases, leaving 11 bases between the germline ends. CDR3 length: 15 residues. Germline-derived CDR1 and CDR2 are SNHLY and FYNNEI. The CDR3 loop reads CASSTRPYSNQPQHF. The CDR3 nucleotides are TGTGCCAGCAGTACACGGCCTTATAGCAATCAGCCCCAGCATTTT.

Many counts were recorded for this clonotype. V is TRBV25-1 and J is TRBJ2-7, with a weak D call TRBD1 (5 bases). Trimming pared 4 bases from V and 5 bases from J, leaving 15 bases between. Per the germline V gene, CDR1 is MGHDK and CDR2 is SYGVNS. This CDR3 has 14 residues. DNA of the CDR3: TGTGCCAGCAGTGCCGGCATGGCAGGGAACGAGCAGTACTTC. Translation gives CASSAGMAGNEQYF.

This clonotype came up many times. The chain links TRBV19 to TRBJ2-6; possibly TRBD2 for D (5 bases). Germline lookup yields CDR1 LNHDA and CDR2 SQIVND (reference sequence). The CDR3 contains 14 residues. Trimming stripped 8 bases from V and 4 bases from J, with 12 bases between. This CDR3 reads CASRGPEGANVLTF. CDR3 in DNA: TGTGCCAGTCGCGGGCCGGAGGGGGCCAACGTCCTGACTTTC.

A few counts support this clonotype. The V and J genes are TRBV4-2 and TRBJ1-2; D is unclear. The V gene lost 0 bases and the J gene lost 4 bases, with 6 bases spanning the gap. CDR1 is LGHNA, CDR2 YNFKEQ, per germline. This CDR3 has 13 amino acids. The CDR3, as DNA: TGTGCCAGCAGCCAAGAACAGTTCTATGGCTACACCTTC. As protein: CASSQEQFYGYTF.

V is TRBV7-9 and J is TRBJ1-2, with D possibly TRBD1 on 6 matching bases. The ends were cut back, 4 bases at V and 4 bases at J, with 22 bases in the middle. The CDR3 is 17 residues long. Per germline, CDR1 SEHNR and CDR2 FQNEAQ (reference sequence). CDR3 amino acids: CASSSHSLPGHRYGYTF. CDR3 DNA: TGTGCCAGCAGCTCCCATTCCCTACCGGGACATCGCTATGGCTACACCTTC.

This clonotype showed up many times. The chain joins TRBV2 to TRBJ2-3; D is unresolved. This CDR3 region has 15 residues. V was cut by 3 bases and J by 1 base, with 11 bases left in between. Germline CDR1 and CDR2: SNHLY and FYNNEI. In nucleotides, the CDR3 is TGTGCCAGCAGTGACGGGCCAGCCCGCACAGATACGCAGTATTTT. Protein: CASSDGPARTDTQYF.

DNA for the CDR3: TGTGCCAGCAGCTTGGGACAGCTACTTTATAATTCACCCCTCCACTTT. The encoded protein is CASSLGQLLYNSPLHF. The V call is TRBV7-9, the J call TRBJ1-6; 7 bases agree with TRBD1. This CDR3 comprises 16 residues. Germline V lookup: CDR1 SEHNR, CDR2 FQNEAQ (reference sequence). The V gene end was trimmed by 3 bases and the J gene end by 4 bases; junction bases not matched to a gene: 6. The variable domain in full, completed from reference TRBV7-9 and TRBJ1-6, reads DTGVSQNPRHKITKRGQNVTFRCDPISEHNRLYWYRQTLGQGPEFLTYFQNEAQLEKSRLLSDRFSAERPKGSFSTLEIQRTEQGDSAMYLCASSLGQLLYNSPLHFGNGTRLTVT.

There are many counts of this clonotype. This chain joins TRBV7-9 and TRBJ1-3; no definite D call. The V gene's germline CDR1 is SEHNR and CDR2 FQNEAQ (reference sequence). V lost 5 bases and J 5 bases, leaving 10 bases between the germline ends. The CDR3 is 13 residues long. CDR3: CASSPQLRNTIYF. CDR3 nucleotide sequence: TGTGCCAGCAGCCCCCAACTCCGAAACACCATATATTTT.

The rearrangement uses TRBV7-2 and TRBJ1-5, with TRBD1 matching over 7 bases. The V gene end was trimmed by 6 bases and the J gene end by 3 bases; junction bases not matched to a gene: 5. The CDR3 length is 14 residues. Germline V gene lookup returns CDR1 SGHTA and CDR2 FQGNSA. The CDR3 protein is CASSKQGNNQPQHF. The CDR3 nucleotides are TGTGCCAGCAGTAAACAGGGGAACAATCAGCCCCAGCATTTT. The variable domain in full, with the rest retrieved from reference TRBV7-2 and TRBJ1-5, is GAGVSQSPSNKVTEKGKDVELRCDPISGHTALYWYRQSLGQGLEFLIYFQGNSAPDKSGLPSDRFSAERTGGSVSTLTIQRTQQEDSAVYLCASSKQGNNQPQHFGDGTRLSIL.

This clonotype appeared many times. The chain employs TRBV7-8 and TRBJ2-7, with D perhaps TRBD1 or TRBD2 (6 bases each). There are 13 residues in the CDR3. Germline V gives CDR1 SGHVS, CDR2 FQNEAQ. V lost 4 bases, J lost 6 bases, and 13 bases lay in between. CDR3 residues: CASSSLGGGEQYF. CDR3 sequence (DNA): TGTGCCAGCAGCTCTTTAGGAGGGGGCGAGCAGTACTTC.

This clonotype was detected many times. For the CDR3, the DNA is TGTGCCACCAGCAGAGAGGCGATCTCCTACGAGCAGTACTTC. This gives the protein CATSREAISYEQYF. This sequence joins TRBV15 and TRBJ2-7, with D unclear. Trimming removed 0 bases at V and 0 bases at J, with 6 bases between. The CDR3 is 14 residues long. Germline-derived CDR1 and CDR2 are LNHNV and YYDKDF (reference sequence).

Concerning this clonotype: A much larger clone sits a single nucleotide away, making a read error possible. Here the CDR3 omits its conserved ending phenylalanine or tryptophan, so a read error is the likely source. The chain employs TRBV24-1 and TRBJ1-5; maybe TRBD1 (5 bases). Per germline, CDR1 KGHDR and CDR2 SFDVKD. The length of the CDR3 is 17 residues. V lost 4 bases to trimming and J lost 2 bases, with 17 bases between them. For the CDR3, the DNA is TGTGCCACCAGTGACGGGGCAGCCTCATATGGCAATCAGCCCCAGCATTCT. Encoded protein: CATSDGAASYGNQPQHS.

A few counts support this clonotype. The J gene is TRBJ2-6, the V gene TRBV7-9; a possible D gene is TRBD1 (6 bases). Looked up from germline, CDR1 is SEHNR and CDR2 is FQNEAQ (reference sequence). CDR3 length equals 15 residues. Trimming pared 8 bases from V and 0 bases from J, leaving 11 bases between. The DNA of the CDR3 is TGTGCCAGCGGGGGCGGGTTCTCTGGGGCCAACGTCCTGACTTTC. Amino acids: CASGGGFSGANVLTF. The entire variable domain, with the rest obtained from reference TRBV7-9 and TRBJ2-6, is as follows: DTGVSQNPRHKITKRGQNVTFRCDPISEHNRLYWYRQTLGQGPEFLTYFQNEAQLEKSRLLSDRFSAERPKGSFSTLEIQRTEQGDSAMYLCASGGGFSGANVLTFGAGSRLTVL.

This clonotype was seen a handful of times. The rearrangement uses TRBV12-3 or TRBV12-4 and TRBJ1-2; weak D call: TRBD1 (6 bases). Trimming stripped 4 bases from V and 2 bases from J, with 11 bases between. This CDR3 has 14 residues. DNA for the CDR3: TGTGCCAGCAGTTGGGCAGGGGCGAACTATGGCTACACCTTC. It translates to CASSWAGANYGYTF.

This clonotype was seen more than once but under ten times. This chain joins TRBV29-1 and TRBJ1-1; 10 positions agree with TRBD1. Losses at the gene ends were 7 bases for V and 6 bases for J; bases not matched to a gene: 8. The CDR3 sequence is 13 residues long. From germline, CDR1 is SQVTM and CDR2 ANQGSEA. CDR3 loop: CSAGDRGASEAFF. DNA for the CDR3: TGCAGCGCCGGGGACAGGGGAGCCTCTGAAGCTTTCTTT.

The chain uses TRBV24-1 and TRBJ2-3; the match to TRBD2 covers 8 bases. The CDR3 has 14 residues. The ends lost 4 bases at V and 5 bases at J; junction bases unmatched: 4. The germline gives CDR1 KGHDR, CDR2 SFDVKD. CDR3 sequence: CATSDSLAGDTQYF. DNA of the CDR3: TGTGCCACCAGTGACTCTCTAGCGGGAGATACGCAGTATTTT.

This clonotype was seen many times. The genes are TRBV29-1 and TRBJ2-5; D gene ambiguous. This CDR3 has 10 residues. The V gene lost 5 bases and the J gene lost 2 bases, with 3 bases spanning the gap. Germline CDR1 SQVTM, CDR2 ANQGSEA. CDR3 in amino acids: CSVMQETQYF. As DNA, the CDR3 is TGCAGCGTTATGCAAGAGACCCAGTACTTC.

In the case of this clonotype: The junction differs from germline at one of its ends, possibly a read error. The chain recombines TRBV14 with TRBJ2-7, with a possible D match to TRBD1 (5 bases). CDR3 length equals 14 residues. Germline V lookup: CDR1 SGHDN, CDR2 FVKESK. CDR3 sequence: CASSHPGYSYEQCF. In DNA, the CDR3 is TGTGCCAGCAGCCATCCAGGGTACTCCTACGAGCAGTGCTTC.

The chain has TRBV20-1 and TRBJ1-3; no definite D call. The CDR3 spans 13 residues. CDR1 DFQATT and CDR2 SNEGSKA come from the germline V gene (reference sequence). V dropped 3 bases and J dropped 1 base, with 7 bases sitting between them. In nucleotides, the CDR3 is TGCAGTGCTAGTGAAGGGTCTGGAAACACCATATATTTT. Translation gives CSASEGSGNTIYF.

CDR3 residues: CAISPADYGYTF. The DNA of the CDR3 is TGTGCCATCAGCCCTGCCGACTATGGCTACACCTTC. V usage is TRBV10-3 and J usage is TRBJ1-2, with D unresolved. The germline V gene encodes CDR1 ENHRY and CDR2 SYGVKD. This CDR3 has 12 amino acids. The V end was cut by 6 bases, the J end by 3 bases, with 8 bases between.